This T cell receptor beta chain comes out of a study of chemoradiotherapy in HPV16-positive cancers. Assay used: immunoSEQ multiplex PCR; TCRdb lists only in-frame clones, some missing. The table lists about 2,000 clones, under 90% of them singletons. Study-wide results and limits: HPV-specific T cells were functionally defined from only a couple of HPV16-positive patients. Better recurrence-free survival went with HPV-responsive T-cell expansion in HPV16-positive patients.

Samples were taken several times over chemoradiotherapy. This CDR3 spans 15 amino acids. Germline CDR1 is SEHNR and CDR2 is FQNEAQ (reference sequence). The ends were cut back, 5 bases at V and 4 bases at J, with 18 bases in the middle. As for this clone: The antigen is undetermined.

The clonotype originates from a human donor with HPV-associated anogenital cancer. The sequencing here drew on tumor tissue, taken from a patient who underwent chemoradiotherapy. The chain recombines TRBV7-9 with TRBJ2-7; D is uncertain. CDR3 loop: CASSTLSSVAYEQYF. The CDR3 DNA follows: TGTGCCAGCAGCACTTTGTCAAGCGTAGCTTACGAGCAGTACTTC.